This T cell receptor beta chain came from a study of a mutant IDH1 vaccine in newly diagnosed glioma. Background on the study: Vaccination was launched 4-6 weeks after radiotherapy alone, or with temozolomide cycles.

This CDR3 comprises 15 residues. The J segment lost 4 bases and the V segment lost 1 base, leaving 3 bases of the junction unmatched. From germline, CDR1 is LNHDA and CDR2 SQIVND (reference sequence). Points on this clone: The antigen remains unidentified.

The repertoire was sequenced with immunoSEQ multiplex PCR; TCRdb's copy has only in-frame clones and lacks some. The table lists fewer than 55,000 clones, 65% of them singletons. Time point specified: week 47, end of study. Each vaccine dose was 300 ug of mutant IDH1 20-mer peptide, with topical imiquimod. This clonotype was sampled from a man in his forties or fifties with glioma. Some clones in this sample may be carry-over from other donors' samples. This chain joins TRBV19 and TRBJ2-3; 9 nucleotides match TRBD2. The sample consisted of peripheral blood mononuclear cells (PBMCs), taken from a glioma patient whose treatment included an IDH1 peptide vaccine. The DNA of the CDR3 is TGTGCCAGTAGTATAGTGGGCGGGGGGGCAGATACGCAGTATTTT. Translation: CASSIVGGGADTQYF. Drawing the rest from reference TRBV19 and TRBJ2-3, the complete variable domain is DGGITQSPKYLFRKEGQNVTLSCEQNLNHDAMYWYRQDPGQGLRLIYYSQIVNDFQKGDIAEGYSVSREKKESFPLTVTSAQKNPTAFYLCASSIVGGGADTQYFGPGTRLTVL.